Each of the 15 T cell receptor beta chains below was sequenced from the same sample in a study of identical twins. TCRdb analysed the 5' RACE reads with MiXCR anew, one entry per CDR3 protein. This sample has approximately 220,000 distinct CDR3 sequences, with 7.5% found just once. These sequences were also reported in another study, on yellow fever vaccine responses in identical twins.

What was sequenced was memory (CD45RO+) T cells sorted from blood. The receptors here all came from a woman under 30 in good health.

The chain has TRBV6-1 and TRBJ2-3; the D is unclear. V was cut by 2 bases and J by 3 bases, with 6 bases left in between. The length of the CDR3 is 13 residues. The V gene's germline CDR1 is MNHNS and CDR2 SASEGT. The CDR3 sequence is CASSETYTDTQYF. The CDR3 DNA is TGTGCCAGCAGTGAAACGTATACAGATACGCAGTATTTT.

This clonotype was observed at least ten times. The V gene is TRBV20-1, the J gene TRBJ2-3, with 8 bases lining up with TRBD1. V trimming: 6 bases; J trimming: 6 bases; junction bases outside the gene matches: 8. CDR3 size: 13 residues. CDR1 and CDR2 from the germline V gene are DFQATT and SNEGSKA (reference sequence). The CDR3 sequence: CSANRGSLDTQYF. The CDR3, as DNA: TGCAGTGCCAACAGGGGGTCCCTCGATACGCAGTATTTT.

At least ten counts were recorded for this clonotype. This chain uses TRBV3-1 with TRBJ2-7, with D perhaps matching TRBD1 or TRBD2 (6 bases each). Per germline, CDR1 LGHDT and CDR2 YNNKEL (reference sequence). The CDR3 length is 15 residues. V lost 1 base to trimming and J lost 3 bases, with 13 bases between them. CDR3 nucleotide sequence: TGTGCCAGCAGCCAAGCCCCGGGGGCGCTCTACGAGCAGTACTTC. This encodes CASSQAPGALYEQYF.

This clonotype was observed a handful of times. V usage is TRBV3-1 and J usage is TRBJ2-3; D uncertain. Germline-derived CDR1 and CDR2 are LGHDT and YNNKEL (reference sequence). CDR3 size: 16 residues. With 1 base removed from V and 0 bases from J, the gap between germline ends came to 11 bases. For the CDR3, the DNA is TGTGCCAGCAGCCAAGGGGGTCTCTCTAGCACAGATACGCAGTATTTT. Its protein product is CASSQGGLSSTDTQYF.

This clonotype has a count of ten or more. The chain recombines TRBV4-1 with TRBJ1-5; TRBD1 matches 7 bases. Germline lookup yields CDR1 MGHRA and CDR2 YSYEKL. The CDR3 consists of 15 residues. The ends lost 0 bases at V and 4 bases at J; junction bases unmatched: 3. The CDR3 nucleotides read TGCGCCAGCAGCCAAGACGGCAGGGGGAATCAGCCCCAGCATTTT. As protein: CASSQDGRGNQPQHF.

The genes are TRBV6-5 and TRBJ2-1, with D uncertain. V was cut by 2 bases and J by 1 base, with 12 bases left in between. The CDR3 is made up of 16 amino acids. CDR1 and CDR2 (germline): MNHEY, SVGAGI. CDR3 DNA sequence: TGTGCCAGCAGTTACCTGTCGCGGCGGTCCTACAATGAGCAGTTCTTC. This sequence encodes CASSYLSRRSYNEQFF.

The chain has TRBV7-2 and TRBJ1-2; tentatively, D is TRBD1 (5 bases). V was clipped by 3 bases and J by 3 bases, with 14 bases between them. CDR3 length: 15 residues. From germline, CDR1 is SGHTA and CDR2 FQGNSA. The CDR3 reads CASSFLRGGDYGYTF. CDR3 DNA sequence: TGTGCCAGCAGCTTCCTACGGGGGGGAGACTATGGCTACACCTTC. The complete variable domain, with remaining parts taken from reference TRBV7-2 and TRBJ1-2, reads GAGVSQSPSNKVTEKGKDVELRCDPISGHTALYWYRQSLGQGLEFLIYFQGNSAPDKSGLPSDRFSAERTGGSVSTLTIQRTQQEDSAVYLCASSFLRGGDYGYTFGSGTRLTVV.

This chain links TRBV7-3 with TRBJ1-6; 11 bases align to TRBD1. This CDR3 has 15 amino acids. J gave up 9 bases and V 5 bases, and 6 bases lay outside the gene matches. Per germline, CDR1 SGHTA and CDR2 FQGTGA. CDR3 region: CASSNSGTGGSPLHF. The CDR3 DNA is TGTGCCAGCAGCAATTCCGGGACAGGGGGTTCACCCCTCCACTTT.

The V gene is TRBV12-3 or TRBV12-4, the J gene TRBJ2-5, with 8 bases that match TRBD2. V dropped 3 bases and J dropped 3; count of bases not matched to a gene: 3. The CDR3 loop spans 14 amino acids. CDR3 DNA: TGTGCCAGCAGTTTCAGCGGGAGCGAAGAGACCCAGTACTTC. It is translated as CASSFSGSEETQYF.

This clonotype was counted ten times or more. The chain carries TRBV6-6 and TRBJ1-4; D gene ambiguous. Germline V lookup: CDR1 MNHNY, CDR2 SVGAGI (reference sequence). The CDR3 loop spans 11 amino acids. This CDR3 is CAGSANEKLFF. The CDR3 DNA follows: TGTGCGGGTTCGGCTAATGAAAAACTGTTTTTT.

J is TRBJ2-1 and V is TRBV7-2, with 8 bases that match TRBD2. The CDR3 is 16 residues long. Germline CDR1 and CDR2: SGHTA and FQGNSA. After removal of 4 bases from V and 4 bases from J, the junction contained 9 bases not matched to a gene. DNA for the CDR3: TGTGCCAGCAGCTCCCGCGGCGGGGGGACTTACAATGAGCAGTTCTTC. This gives the protein CASSSRGGGTYNEQFF.

The table lists this clonotype with a few counts. The chain couples TRBV6-2 or TRBV6-3 to TRBJ2-2, with TRBD1 identical over 7 bases. Germline CDR1 is MNHEY and CDR2 is SVGEGT. This CDR3 spans 14 amino acids. With 6 bases clipped from V and 3 bases from J, the junction kept 4 bases outside the gene matches. CDR3 loop: CASREGQYTGELFF. In nucleotides, the CDR3 is TGTGCCAGCAGAGAGGGACAGTACACCGGGGAGCTGTTTTTT.

This clonotype was detected ten times or more. V usage is TRBV21-1 and J usage is TRBJ2-1; TRBD1 is taken as the D call from the table, unchecked against the DNA. TRBV21-1 is assigned pseudogene status. The CDR3 is made up of 15 amino acids. The CDR3 loop reads CASTAGTGGRNEQFF. The DNA for the CDR3 is TGTGCCAGCACTGCCGGGACAGGGGGTAGGAATGAGCAGTTCTTC.

The chain uses TRBV5-6 and TRBJ1-4; the match to TRBD1 covers 8 bases. Germline loops: CDR1 SGHDT, CDR2 YYEEEE. With V trimmed by 0 bases and J by 2 bases, 6 bases remained unmatched. CDR3 length equals 17 residues. The CDR3 sequence: CASSLVGRGRTNEKLFF. For the CDR3, the DNA is TGTGCCAGCAGCTTGGTGGGCAGGGGGCGGACTAATGAAAAACTGTTTTTT.

In its sample, this clonotype was seen a few times. This sequence joins TRBV7-2 and TRBJ2-3; D may match TRBD1 or TRBD2 (6 bases each). V dropped 6 bases and J dropped 0 bases, with 13 bases sitting between them. Germline assignment: CDR1 SGHTA and CDR2 FQGNSA. The length of the CDR3 is 15 residues. In DNA form, the CDR3 reads TGTGCCAGCAGTAATGGGGGGCGAAGCACAGATACGCAGTATTTT. This sequence encodes CASSNGGRSTDTQYF. The complete variable domain, with remaining parts taken from reference TRBV7-2 and TRBJ2-3, reads GAGVSQSPSNKVTEKGKDVELRCDPISGHTALYWYRQSLGQGLEFLIYFQGNSAPDKSGLPSDRFSAERTGGSVSTLTIQRTQQEDSAVYLCASSNGGRSTDTQYFGPGTRLTVL.